This is a list of T cell receptor beta chains from one sample in a study of blood T cell repertoires in COVID-19. The protocol was immunoSEQ multiplex PCR, while the TCRdb copy is restricted to in-frame clones and leaves out a portion. The data contain approximately 69,000 clones, more than 60% of them singletons. The sample was peripheral blood. Receptors were obtained from a man aged 60 to 69 with acute or convalescent COVID-19. Both conserved end residues are part of each CDR3. The order of the fields is J gene, clone size, D gene, V gene, CDR3 DNA, CDR3 protein. A D gene is named only where the DNA matches it firmly. The listing skips clone size in some rows; elsewhere it reads once, few, many or a size class.

J: TRBJ2-4
size: .
D: .
V: TRBV28
DNA: TGTGCCAGCAGTCCGGGAGCTCTGGGCATTCAGTACTTC
CDR3: CASSPGALGIQYF

J: TRBJ2-1
size: few
D: .
V: TRBV9
DNA: TGTGCCAGCAGCGTAGACGCGGGATCCTACAATGAGCAGTTCTTC
CDR3: CASSVDAGSYNEQFF

J: TRBJ2-1
size: .
D: TRBD2
V: TRBV6-6
DNA: TGTGCCAGCAGTCCTCAGACTAGCCGATCCTACAATGAGCAGTTCTTC
CDR3: CASSPQTSRSYNEQFF

J: TRBJ2-1
size: .
D: TRBD2
V: TRBV24-1
DNA: TGTGCCACCAGTGACTCCCTTCCCGGGACTAGTCATAGTGAGCAGTTCTTC
CDR3: CATSDSLPGTSHSEQFF

J: TRBJ1-2
size: .
D: .
V: TRBV13
DNA: TGTGCCAGCAGGTCACAGGGTAACTATGGCTACACCTTC
CDR3: CASRSQGNYGYTF

J: TRBJ1-5
size: once
D: TRBD1
V: TRBV27
DNA: TGTGCCAGCAGTTCGCTCGGTACAGGGGGGGATAGCAATCAGCCCCAGCATTTT
CDR3: CASSSLGTGGDSNQPQHF

J: TRBJ1-1
size: .
D: .
V: TRBV5-1
DNA: TGCGCCAGCAGCCCTGGCTTGGACACTGAAGCTTTCTTT
CDR3: CASSPGLDTEAFF

J: TRBJ2-5
size: .
D: TRBD1
V: TRBV11-2
DNA: TGTGCCAGCAGGCCACAGGGGGCTTCGAAAGAGACCCAGTACTTC
CDR3: CASRPQGASKETQYF

J: TRBJ2-5
size: .
D: TRBD1
V: TRBV11-1
DNA: TGTGCCAGCAGTCGACAGGGGGGCGAGACCCAGTACTTC
CDR3: CASSRQGGETQYF

J: TRBJ2-2
size: once
D: .
V: TRBV2
DNA: TGTGCCAGCAGTCTCACTTGGGGGGACACCGGGGAGCTGTTTTTT
CDR3: CASSLTWGDTGELFF

J: TRBJ2-7
size: .
D: .
V: TRBV10-3
DNA: TGTGCCATCGGCGGCGGAGAGGTACGCCACGAGCAGTACTTC
CDR3: CAIGGGEVRHEQYF

J: TRBJ2-5
size: .
D: TRBD1
V: TRBV14
DNA: TGTGCCAGCAGCCAAGAGACAGGGGAATCGGAGACCCAGTACTTC
CDR3: CASSQETGESETQYF

J: TRBJ2-1
size: .
D: .
V: TRBV7-3
DNA: TGTGCCAGCAGCCCCTCGCGCATTAATGAGCAGTTCTTC
CDR3: CASSPSRINEQFF

J: TRBJ1-1
size: .
D: .
V: TRBV3-1/TRBV3-2
DNA: TGTGCCAGCAGCCCATCCTACCGACAGAACACTGAAGCTTTCTTT
CDR3: CASSPSYRQNTEAFF

J: TRBJ1-2
size: .
D: .
V: TRBV6-1
DNA: TGTGCCAGCAGTGAATTGGGGGCGCGGGACTATGGCTACACCTTC
CDR3: CASSELGARDYGYTF

J: TRBJ2-3
size: few
D: .
V: TRBV11-3
DNA: TGTGCCAGCAGCTTACCCGGGGCAGATACGCAGTATTTT
CDR3: CASSLPGADTQYF

J: TRBJ1-1
size: once
D: .
V: TRBV5-1
DNA: TGCGCCAGCAGCTTGGTACGGGAAACCACTGAAGCTTTCTTT
CDR3: CASSLVRETTEAFF

J: TRBJ1-2
size: once
D: TRBD1
V: TRBV6-5
DNA: TGTGCCAGCAGAGCTCAGGGGGCGTGGGGCTACACCTTC
CDR3: CASRAQGAWGYTF

J: TRBJ2-7
size: .
D: TRBD1
V: TRBV3-1/TRBV3-2
DNA: TGTGCCAGCAGCCAAGGACAGGGATGGGAGCAGTACTTC
CDR3: CASSQGQGWEQYF